This T cell receptor (beta chain) was recovered during a study of blood T cells in healthy people across ages. Study outcomes and limitations: Relative to aged donors, long-lived donors carried more naive CD4+ cells and displayed higher diversity.

The ends lost 3 bases at V and 2 bases at J; junction bases unmatched: 11. CDR3 length equals 17 residues. Looked up from germline, CDR1 is KGHDR and CDR2 is SFDVKD. Note on this clonotype: Its antigen remains unknown.

A second PCR, run for about 7 to 11 cycles, used a sample-barcoded 5' primer plus a J-beta primer mix. Sequencing of every sample gave 3 million or more CDR3-containing paired-end reads. TCRdb fed the 5' RACE reads into MiXCR, producing one record per CDR3 protein. The sample includes under 2,000,000 distinct CDR3 sequences, 49% of them seen just once. The chain carries TRBV24-1 and TRBJ2-7; 8 bases fit TRBD1. This sequence originates from a woman between 40 and 50 years old in good health. The sample taken for sequencing was blood. For the CDR3, the DNA is TGTGCCACCAGTGATGACCTGGACAGGGCAAGAACCTACGAGCAGTACTTC. Translated, it gives CATSDDLDRARTYEQYF.